The clone carrying this T cell receptor beta chain has just a few counts. Attachment of unique molecular identifiers was made to individual cDNA molecules. TCRdb re-analysed the 5' RACE reads in MiXCR, keeping a single row per CDR3 protein. The table lists about 64,000 distinct CDR3 sequences, around 13% of them singletons. This entry comes from a study of early T cells in non-severe SARS-CoV-2 infection. The material sequenced was whole blood. The source of this sequence is an adult who was a healthcare worker with PCR-confirmed SARS-CoV-2 infection or an uninfected control (not recorded which).

CDR3 in DNA: TGCGCCAGCAGCACGACAGCGAACACCGGGGAGCTGTTTTTT. This codes for CASSTTANTGELFF. The chain is built from TRBV5-1 and TRBJ2-2; D perhaps matches TRBD1 (5 bases). Germline CDR1 SGHRS, CDR2 YFSETQ. V shed 4 bases and J shed 0 bases, with 7 bases lying between them. This CDR3 comprises 14 residues.